This T cell receptor (beta chain) was found in a study of early T cells in non-severe SARS-CoV-2 infection. Background on the study: Bulk RNA taken from unsorted whole blood was sequenced, leaving chains unpaired.

This clonotype was observed a few times. Its antigen is unidentified. Unique molecular identifier tags were affixed to discrete cDNA molecules. TCRdb called the 5' RACE reads again in MiXCR, with one record for every CDR3 protein. Of 75,000 to 90,000 distinct CDR3 sequences listed, 8% to 13% are singletons. Findings and caveats of the study: Reliance on VDJdb matching favored anti-spike CD8 responses; private and CD4 specificities were missed.

The length of the CDR3 is 13 residues. The germline V gene has CDR1 MDHEN and CDR2 SYDVKM. The V end was cut by 2 bases, the J end by 9 bases, with 12 bases between. The TCR originated in an adult who was a healthcare worker with PCR-confirmed SARS-CoV-2 infection or an uninfected control (not recorded which). The sequencing used whole blood, collected at baseline. The chain is built from TRBV28 and TRBJ2-3, with unresolved D. This CDR3 is CASSLGPFVTQYF. The DNA for the CDR3 is TGTGCCAGCAGTTTAGGGCCCTTTGTGACGCAGTATTTT. The full variable domain, its missing parts supplied by reference TRBV28 and TRBJ2-3, is DVKVTQSSRYLVKRTGEKVFLECVQDMDHENMFWYRQDPGLGLRLIYFSYDVKMKEKGDIPEGYSVSREKKERFSLILESASTNQTSMYLCASSLGPFVTQYFGPGTRLTVL.